The clone carrying this TCR beta chain has more than one count but fewer than ten. CDR1 and CDR2 from the germline V gene are MNHEY and SVGAGI. CDR3 size: 15 residues. V shed 2 bases and J 0 bases; nucleotides not matched to a gene: 2. This sample is part of a study of identical twins. TCRdb processed the 5' RACE reads anew with MiXCR; each CDR3 protein has one entry. There are 200,000 to 250,000 distinct CDR3 sequences in the sample; about an eighth occur only once, and 4% lies in the top ten. These data are also associated with another study on yellow fever vaccine responses in identical twins.

This TCR was sampled from a woman aged 18 to 35 in good health. The sample consisted of memory (CD45RO+) T cells sorted from blood. J is TRBJ2-3 and V is TRBV6-5; TRBD2 matches 7 bases. The CDR3 reads CASSYGRGSTDTQYF. For the CDR3, the DNA is TGTGCCAGCAGTTACGGGCGGGGGAGCACAGATACGCAGTATTTT.